A selection of T cell receptor beta chains follows, all from one sample in a study of T-cell memory formation after mild COVID-19. MiXCR was run by TCRdb on the 5' RACE reads, yielding one entry per CDR3 protein. The top ten hold about 3.8% of the sample, which has around 210,000 distinct CDR3 sequences, around 8.8% seen once. Sample: PBMCs or a T cell subset sorted from them (not recorded which). These receptors all stem from a young man who had mild COVID-19 (a few samples of this study predate the infection). Cell type and time point are not known. Each CDR3 is given without its conserved first and last residue. The size field is filled for only some rows; it gives once, few, many or a size class.

clone_size: -; v_call: TRBV12-3/TRBV12-4; cdr3_aa: ASSLGMTGLGEKLF
clone_size: -; v_call: TRBV28; cdr3_aa: ASSLGQEKNQPQH
clone_size: -; v_call: TRBV3-1; cdr3_aa: ASSSWQDQTETQY
clone_size: -; v_call: TRBV10-2; cdr3_aa: ASSFALPGTNEKLF
clone_size: few; v_call: TRBV18; cdr3_aa: ASSPTWGMSSEAF
clone_size: few; v_call: TRBV6-1; cdr3_aa: ASSEEGAGYGYT
clone_size: few; v_call: TRBV15; cdr3_aa: ATSTGSAYGYT
clone_size: many; v_call: TRBV5-1; cdr3_aa: ASSPGPSQALQETQY
clone_size: few; v_call: TRBV12-5; cdr3_aa: ASGFSSGTYNEQF
clone_size: -; v_call: TRBV5-1; cdr3_aa: ASRGEGNEQF
clone_size: few; v_call: TRBV12-3/TRBV12-4; cdr3_aa: ASSMDRGLSDTQY
clone_size: -; v_call: TRBV5-1; cdr3_aa: ASSLVGLDQPQH
clone_size: -; v_call: TRBV20-1; cdr3_aa: SARGERLAGFGELF
clone_size: many; v_call: TRBV7-9; cdr3_aa: ASSPQSGITYNEQF
clone_size: -; v_call: TRBV7-7; cdr3_aa: ASSDPLRGSWKTQY
clone_size: few; v_call: TRBV2; cdr3_aa: ASSWVDEQF
clone_size: -; v_call: TRBV20-1; cdr3_aa: SAKLLAGRTDTQY
clone_size: few; v_call: TRBV5-1; cdr3_aa: ASSPDWGTQY
clone_size: many; v_call: TRBV3-1; cdr3_aa: ASRGVAGYGYT
clone_size: few; v_call: TRBV7-3; cdr3_aa: ASSTGTGVIANQPQH
clone_size: many; v_call: TRBV10-1; cdr3_aa: ASRSADGDYKTQY
clone_size: -; v_call: TRBV2; cdr3_aa: ASSVGQGFYNEQF
clone_size: many; v_call: TRBV20-1; cdr3_aa: SAPGVIMNTEAF
clone_size: few; v_call: TRBV27; cdr3_aa: ASSFLGNNSPLH
clone_size: -; v_call: TRBV7-9; cdr3_aa: ASSTIGQPQETQY